The 32 T cell receptor beta chains presented below share a single source sample, sequenced in a study of Ad26.COV2.S vaccination and SARS-CoV-2 variants. Generated by immunoSEQ multiplex PCR, the TCRdb table keeps only in-frame clones and is missing some. The profile shows approximately 400,000 clones, around 92% of them singletons. This specimen consisted of peripheral blood, obtained after recovery from COVID-19. Receptors were obtained from a human donor who had recovered from COVID-19.

With respect to this clone: The identical CDR3 is also encoded by other nucleotide sequences in the sample. This rearrangement joins TRBV9 to TRBJ1-5, with unresolved D. This CDR3 contains 15 residues. V was shortened by 0 bases and J by 0 bases, with 7 bases between the two germline ends. Germline V lookup: CDR1 SGDLS, CDR2 YYNGEE. CDR3 region: CASSVDGNSNQPQHF. DNA for the CDR3: TGTGCCAGCAGCGTAGATGGAAATAGCAATCAGCCCCAGCATTTT.

The chain employs TRBV13 and TRBJ1-6; D is ambiguous. Trimming pared 0 bases from V and 0 bases from J, leaving 9 bases between. The CDR3 runs to 17 residues. Germline-derived CDR1 and CDR2 are PRHDT and FYEKMQ (reference sequence). CDR3 DNA: TGTGCCAGCAGCTTAGGTGAACGGCACTCCTATAATTCACCCCTCCACTTT. Amino acid sequence: CASSLGERHSYNSPLHF.

This clone was seen just once. The chain recombines TRBV6-5 with TRBJ2-5, with D hard to call. Germline CDR1 is MNHEY and CDR2 is SVGAGI. The CDR3 extends over 10 amino acids. V was cut by 6 bases and J by 8 bases, with 7 bases left in between. The CDR3 coding sequence is TGTGCCAGCAGCGGAGAAACCCAGTACTTC. Translating it yields CASSGETQYF.

Note on this clone: At the DNA level, this CDR3 is encoded by other sequences in the same sample as well. The genes are TRBV6-5 and TRBJ2-2; D uncertain. Germline lookup yields CDR1 MNHEY and CDR2 SVGAGI. This CDR3 contains 13 residues. The V end lost 0 bases, the J end lost 5 bases, and 4 bases lay between the germline ends. The CDR3 region has the DNA TGTGCCAGCAGTTACTCGGGGACCGGGGAGCTGTTTTTT. Its translation is CASSYSGTGELFF.

This clone was counted a single time. The CDR3: CASSVLGSSGNTIYF. CDR3 in DNA: TGTGCCAGCAGCGTACTCGGGTCCTCTGGAAACACCATATATTTT. The chain has TRBV7-2 and TRBJ1-3, with D hard to call. V shed 5 bases and J shed 0 bases, with 11 bases lying between them. This CDR3 contains 15 residues. CDR1 and CDR2 (germline): SGHTA, FQGNSA.

The chain has TRBV5-1 and TRBJ1-3; D not resolved. This CDR3 is built from 18 residues. Trimming took 0 bases from V and 1 from J, leaving 17 bases between them. Germline loops: CDR1 SGHRS, CDR2 YFSETQ. The CDR3 sequence is CASSLGPRNRLSGNTIYF. DNA of the CDR3: TGCGCCAGCAGCTTGGGGCCGAGGAACCGATTATCTGGAAACACCATATATTTT.

V is TRBV5-8 and J is TRBJ2-2; the match to TRBD1 covers 7 bases. This CDR3 spans 15 amino acids. V dropped 2 bases and J dropped 7; count of bases not matched to a gene: 8. Germline CDR1 and CDR2: SGHTS and YDEGEE. Here the CDR3 reads CASSFWQGEGGELFF. The CDR3 DNA sequence: TGTGCCAGCAGCTTTTGGCAGGGGGAAGGCGGGGAGCTGTTTTTT.

The chain couples TRBV19 to TRBJ1-4; TRBD1 aligns across 7 bases. CDR1 and CDR2 from the germline V gene are LNHDA and SQIVND (reference sequence). V shed 8 bases and J 8 bases; nucleotides not matched to a gene: 11. The CDR3 is made up of 14 amino acids. The chain's CDR3 is CASLPGGPGEKLFF. In DNA, the CDR3 is TGTGCCAGTTTGCCAGGGGGACCAGGCGAAAAACTGTTTTTT.

The chain is built from TRBV9 and TRBJ1-3; the match to TRBD1 covers 12 bases. Trimming cost V 0 bases and J 4 bases; bases outside gene matches: 17. This CDR3 is 21 amino acids long. Per the germline V gene, CDR1 is SGDLS and CDR2 is YYNGEE. CDR3 nucleotides: TGTGCCAGCAGCGTAGCCCCTCCGGGGGGGACAGGGGGCGCGAAAGGAAACACCATATATTTT. Amino acids: CASSVAPPGGTGGAKGNTIYF.

The V and J genes are TRBV6-2 or TRBV6-3 and TRBJ1-5; maybe TRBD1 (5 bases). Germline lookup yields CDR1 MNHEY and CDR2 SVGEGT. V was cut by 2 bases and J by 4 bases, with 12 bases left in between. The CDR3 spans 15 residues. CDR3 region: CASSYAVTANQPQHF. CDR3 bases: TGTGCCAGCAGTTACGCCGTGACAGCGAATCAGCCCCAGCATTTT.

The genes are TRBV7-2 and TRBJ1-1; no firm D call. The CDR3 loop spans 15 amino acids. CDR1 and CDR2 (germline): SGHTA, FQGNSA. V lost 1 base and J lost 1, with 10 bases in between. The CDR3 sequence: CASSLVDGWNTEAFF. The DNA of the CDR3 is TGTGCCAGCAGCTTAGTTGACGGATGGAACACTGAAGCTTTCTTT.

This clone was picked up one time. The chain employs TRBV13 and TRBJ2-5; D uncertain. Trimming removed 4 bases at V and 1 base at J, with 7 bases between. This CDR3 has 13 residues. The germline CDR1 and CDR2 sequences are PRHDT and FYEKMQ (reference sequence). This CDR3 reads CASSSRPQETQYF. CDR3 sequence (DNA): TGTGCCAGCAGCTCCCGACCCCAAGAGACCCAGTACTTC.

This clone was detected once. The chain combines TRBV11-2 with TRBJ2-7, with a possible D match to TRBD2 (5 bases). Germline V lookup: CDR1 SGHAT, CDR2 FQNNGV. Deletions cut 1 base from V and 1 base from J, with 11 bases between. The CDR3 sequence is 15 residues long. For the CDR3, the DNA is TGTGCCAGCAGCTTAGTCCGGGGTCGTTCCTACGAGCAGTACTTC. Translating gives CASSLVRGRSYEQYF.

The chain combines TRBV7-2 with TRBJ1-5; a weak D match, TRBD1 (6 bases). Deletions cut 6 bases from V and 3 bases from J, with 9 bases between. The CDR3 totals 13 residues. Germline V gene sequence: CDR1 SGHTA, CDR2 FQGNSA. This CDR3 reads CASSYRDNQPQHF. The CDR3 DNA reads as TGTGCCAGCAGTTACAGGGACAATCAGCCCCAGCATTTT.

The chain carries TRBV27 and TRBJ1-2; 8 bases are a match to TRBD1. J was trimmed by 8 bases and V by 3 bases; bases with no gene match: 23. This CDR3 contains 19 residues. The germline V gene has CDR1 MNHEY and CDR2 SMNVEV (reference sequence). The CDR3 loop is CASSFRVEPTGGGPRGYTF. The CDR3 DNA is TGTGCCAGCAGTTTTCGGGTGGAACCAACAGGGGGGGGCCCACGGGGCTACACCTTC.

This clone was picked up a small number of times. This same CDR3 is encoded by further DNA sequences in the sample. The rearrangement links TRBV18 to TRBJ2-5; D is unresolved. Deletions cut 2 bases from V and 3 bases from J, with 1 base between. Looked up from germline, CDR1 is KGHSH and CDR2 is LQKENI. CDR3 length: 11 residues. The CDR3 loop is CASSPKETQYF. For the CDR3, the DNA is TGTGCCAGCTCACCAAAAGAGACCCAGTACTTC. The entire variable domain, with the rest obtained from reference TRBV18 and TRBJ2-5, is as follows: NAGVMQNPRHLVRRRGQEARLRCSPMKGHSHVYWYRQLPEEGLKFMVYLQKENIIDESGMPKERFSAEFPKEGPSILRIQQVVRGDSAAYFCASSPKETQYFGPGTRLLVL.

The CDR3, as DNA: TGTGCCAGCAGCTCCACAGGGTCTGGGGCCAACGTCCTGACTTTC. This encodes CASSSTGSGANVLTF. The gene calls are TRBV5-8 and TRBJ2-6; D might be TRBD1 (6 bases). In germline, CDR1 is SGHTS, CDR2 YDEGEE. V was clipped by 3 bases and J by 1 base, with 8 bases between them. The CDR3 has 15 residues.

This sequence joins TRBV5-4 and TRBJ2-1; possibly TRBD2 for D (5 bases). The CDR3 covers 15 residues. The V end lost 5 bases, the J end lost 5 bases, and 17 bases lay between the germline ends. The germline gives CDR1 SGHNT, CDR2 YYREEE (reference sequence). The CDR3 sequence: CASRKDYTLNNEQFF. The CDR3 nucleotides are TGTGCCAGCAGGAAAGACTACACACTTAACAATGAGCAGTTCTTC.

This chain connects TRBV6-2 or TRBV6-3 to TRBJ1-6; D unresolved. CDR1 and CDR2 (germline): MNHEY, SVGEGT. V lost 2 bases to trimming and J lost 0 bases, with 5 bases between them. The CDR3 covers 15 residues. The CDR3 spells CASSYGGSYNSPLHF. As DNA, the CDR3 is TGTGCCAGCAGTTACGGCGGCTCCTATAATTCACCCCTCCACTTT.

The rearrangement joins TRBV19 to TRBJ1-5, with D hard to call. The V gene's germline CDR1 is LNHDA and CDR2 SQIVND (reference sequence). The CDR3 is 15 residues long. Trimming removed 11 bases at V and 0 bases at J, with 17 bases between. The CDR3 nucleotides are TGTGCCTCCCGGCCCACGATGGGTAGCAATCAGCCCCAGCATTTT. This codes for CASRPTMGSNQPQHF.

The gene calls are TRBV4-3 and TRBJ2-3, with 10 bases aligning to TRBD2. Germline V gives CDR1 LGHNA, CDR2 YSLEER. The junction had 6 bases not matched to a gene; V was cut back by 6 bases and J by 3 bases. CDR3 length equals 15 residues. The CDR3 reads CASRTGLANTDTQYF. CDR3 DNA: TGCGCCAGCAGAACGGGACTAGCGAATACAGATACGCAGTATTTT.

Turning to this clone: A junction boundary mismatches the germline segment, possibly from a read error. The CDR3, as DNA: TGCGCCAGCACTCAATCGCCAGGGGTCTCAGATACGCAGTATTTT. Protein sequence: CASTQSPGVSDTQYF. J is TRBJ2-3 and V is TRBV23-1; a weak D match, TRBD1 (6 bases). TRBV23-1 is an ORF, and what it does is uncertain. The CDR3 contains 15 residues.

The rearrangement joins TRBV3-1 (or the pseudogene TRBV3-2) to TRBJ1-2; no clear D gene. V was trimmed by 0 bases and J by 4 bases, leaving 6 bases between them. The germline V gene encodes CDR1 LGHDT and CDR2 YNNKEL (reference sequence). The CDR3 contains 13 residues. CDR3 nucleotides: TGTGCCAGCAGCCAAGAGGGCACCTATGGCTACACCTTC. As protein: CASSQEGTYGYTF.

The chain uses TRBV7-2 and TRBJ2-1, with D perhaps matching TRBD1 (5 bases). CDR3 length: 15 amino acids. The V and J ends lost 1 base and 4 bases respectively, with 11 bases between them. CDR1 and CDR2 (germline): SGHTA, FQGNSA. The CDR3 DNA reads as TGTGCCAGCAGCTTAGGGATGACAGTTTACAATGAGCAGTTCTTC. Translated: CASSLGMTVYNEQFF.

The chain uses TRBV11-2 and TRBJ1-1, with TRBD1 matching over 7 bases. V lost 5 bases to trimming and J lost 1 base; unmatched junction nucleotides: 4. Per germline, CDR1 SGHAT and CDR2 FQNNGV. CDR3 length: 14 amino acids. CDR3 nucleotide sequence: TGTGCCAGCAGCCGCCCAGGGGGGAACACTGAAGCTTTCTTT. This codes for CASSRPGGNTEAFF.

The chain has TRBV5-4 and TRBJ1-3, with a tentative D call TRBD1 (6 bases). The V gene's germline CDR1 is SGHNT and CDR2 YYREEE (reference sequence). V lost 2 bases to trimming and J lost 0 bases, with 12 bases between them. The CDR3 runs to 16 residues. The CDR3 DNA follows: TGTGCCAGCAGCTTTGGGGGCGGAGCCTCTGGAAACACCATATATTTT. Protein sequence: CASSFGGGASGNTIYF.

The rearrangement uses TRBV7-2 and TRBJ2-5, with TRBD2 matching over 10 bases. Germline CDR1 and CDR2: SGHTA and FQGNSA. J gave up 2 bases and V 6 bases, and 9 bases lay outside the gene matches. This CDR3 spans 16 amino acids. CDR3 coding DNA: TGTGCCAGCAGGACAACTAGCGGGGTAACGCAAGAGACCCAGTACTTC. Protein: CASRTTSGVTQETQYF.

J is TRBJ1-3 and V is TRBV5-6; perhaps TRBD1 as D (5 bases). V was cut by 2 bases and J by 2 bases, with 11 bases left in between. CDR1 and CDR2 (germline): SGHDT, YYEEEE. The CDR3 sequence is 15 residues long. The CDR3 is CASSFGRGAGNTIYF. For the CDR3, the DNA is TGTGCCAGCAGCTTCGGGAGGGGTGCTGGAAACACCATATATTTT.

The gene calls are TRBV6-6 and TRBJ2-4, with a tentative D call TRBD1 (7 bases). The V end lost 5 bases, the J end lost 4 bases, and 30 bases lay between the germline ends. Germline values: CDR1 MNHNY, CDR2 SVGAGI (reference sequence). This CDR3 region has 20 residues. CDR3 region: CASSRGTVGNHPELKNIQYF. CDR3 nucleotide sequence: TGTGCCAGCAGTCGGGGGACAGTAGGTAATCATCCGGAACTTAAAAACATTCAGTACTTC.

V gene TRBV7-2 combines with J gene TRBJ2-3, with unresolved D. The CDR3 sequence is 13 residues long. Germline V gene data show CDR1 as SGHTA and CDR2 as FQGNSA. V was pared by 0 bases and J by 5 bases, with 6 bases between. The CDR3 DNA is TGTGCCAGCAGCTTAGCGCGAGGAGATACGCAGTATTTT. Its protein product is CASSLARGDTQYF.

The rearrangement joins TRBV5-1 to TRBJ2-1, with 9 positions matching TRBD2. The CDR3 spans 15 residues. Losses at the gene ends were 2 bases for V and 2 bases for J; bases not matched to a gene: 2. The germline V gene has CDR1 SGHRS and CDR2 YFSETQ. Here the CDR3 DNA reads TGCGCCAGCAGCTTTGGCGGGGGGGCCTACAATGAGCAGTTCTTC. Amino acids: CASSFGGGAYNEQFF.

V gene TRBV5-5 combines with J gene TRBJ2-5, with a possible D match to TRBD1 (5 bases). The length of the CDR3 is 15 residues. Trimming took off 0 bases at V and 0 bases at J, with 9 bases between the two ends. CDR1 and CDR2 from the germline V gene are SGHKS and YYEKEE (reference sequence). The CDR3: CASSLGQSYQETQYF. The CDR3 DNA reads TGTGCCAGCAGCTTGGGACAGTCCTACCAAGAGACCCAGTACTTC.